Detailed here is one TCR beta chain. Its target is not known. The germline V and J ends were trimmed by 1 base and 6 bases, with 4 bases remaining between them. Germline CDR1 reads SGHNT; CDR2 reads YYREEE (reference sequence). The CDR3 is 12 amino acids. Described time point: 266 days after commencement of treatment, after nivolumab therapy. Treatment here: AdE1-LMPpoly-expanded autologous EBV-specific T-cell therapy followed by anti-PD-1 nivolumab. The table came from immunoSEQ multiplex PCR; TCRdb's copy has only in-frame clones and leaves some out. Of 20,000 or so clones listed, 84% are singletons. The record originates from a study of EBV T-cell therapy then PD-1 blockade in nasopharyngeal carcinoma.

The TCR was taken from a man aged 35 to 55 with nasopharyngeal carcinoma. Source: CD8+ T cells from blood, taken at roughly day 250 from a patient whose treatment included autologous EBV-specific T cells and nivolumab. This chain uses TRBV5-4 with TRBJ2-2; the D is unclear. CDR3 sequence reads: CASSLLSGELFF. Here the CDR3 DNA reads TGTGCCAGCAGCTTGTTGTCCGGGGAGCTGTTTTTT.